These T cell receptor beta chains were read from a single sample in a study of shared clonotypes between healthy human individuals. Profiled with immunoSEQ multiplex PCR; TCRdb holds only in-frame clones, not every one. The table shows about 2.2 million clones, with just under 95% occurring only once. Input material: naive CD8+ T cells from PBMCs. The origin of the receptors is a man aged 18 to 29 in good health. Some clones in this sample may be carry-over from other donors' samples. CDR3s include the opening cysteine and the closing phenylalanine or tryptophan. The D gene is left open where the match is weak. Only some rows state a clone size, as once, few, many or a class for expanded clones.

j_call v_call d_call clone_size cdr3_aa cdr3_nt
TRBJ2-1 TRBV7-8 TRBD2 . CASSLGLAGGLYNEQFF TGTGCCAGCAGCCTTGGACTAGCGGGAGGTCTATACAATGAGCAGTTCTTC
TRBJ2-1 TRBV27 TRBD2 . CASSPPTSGAYNEQFF TGTGCCAGCAGTCCGCCTACTAGCGGCGCTTACAATGAGCAGTTCTTC
TRBJ1-3 TRBV27 . . CASSLSAAGGNTIYF TGTGCCAGCAGTTTATCAGCGGCCGGTGGAAACACCATATATTTT
TRBJ1-5 TRBV2 . . CASSAQFSNQPQHF TGTGCCAGCAGTGCACAGTTTAGCAATCAGCCCCAGCATTTT
TRBJ2-1 TRBV29-1 . . CSVDGRLYNEQFF TGCAGCGTTGACGGGAGACTCTACAATGAGCAGTTCTTC
TRBJ2-7 TRBV9 . once CASSVVGGPAYEQYF TGTGCCAGCAGCGTAGTGGGGGGCCCCGCCTACGAGCAGTACTTC
TRBJ2-2 TRBV10-2 . . CASSEFTGELFF TGCGCCAGCAGTGAGTTCACCGGGGAGCTGTTTTTT
TRBJ1-5 TRBV10-3 . once CAISESGESNQPQHF TGTGCCATCAGTGAGTCAGGGGAGAGCAATCAGCCCCAGCATTTT
TRBJ1-5 TRBV9 TRBD1 . CASSWGQGDQPQHF TGTGCCAGCAGCTGGGGACAGGGAGATCAGCCCCAGCATTTT
TRBJ1-1 TRBV7-8 . . CASSLALGATEAFF TGTGCCAGCAGCTTAGCGCTCGGGGCCACTGAAGCTTTCTTT
TRBJ1-5 TRBV27 . . CASSPLGAGRNQPQHF TGTGCCAGCAGTCCTTTGGGGGCTGGGCGCAATCAGCCCCAGCATTTT
TRBJ2-5 TRBV7-2 . . CASSSRTDQETQYF TGTGCCAGCAGCTCCCGGACGGATCAAGAGACCCAGTACTTC
TRBJ2-2 TRBV7-7 . . CASIHNWLFF TGTGCCAGCATCCATAATTGGCTGTTTTTT
TRBJ1-1 TRBV7-2 TRBD1 once CASSLDRDSMNTEAFF TGTGCCAGCAGCTTAGACCGGGACAGCATGAACACTGAAGCTTTCTTT
TRBJ2-7 TRBV5-6 TRBD2 . CASSPLDGGRFYEQYF TGTGCCAGCAGCCCTCTGGACGGCGGGAGGTTTTACGAGCAGTACTTC
TRBJ2-7 TRBV6-1 . . CASSEWGTTYEQYF TGTGCCAGCAGTGAATGGGGGACAACGTACGAGCAGTACTTC
TRBJ2-2 TRBV27 . . CASSFQSVPSTGELFF TGTGCCAGCAGTTTCCAATCGGTCCCGAGCACCGGGGAGCTGTTTTTT
TRBJ2-7 TRBV7-9 TRBD2 once CASSSREGPTGEQYF TGTGCCAGCAGCTCCAGGGAGGGACCGACCGGCGAGCAGTACTTC
TRBJ2-4 TRBV27 . once CASSRVPFGAKNIQYF TGTGCCAGCAGTCGAGTCCCGTTTGGGGCTAAAAACATTCAGTACTTC
TRBJ1-1 TRBV27 . . CASSFGVGTEAFF TGTGCCAGCAGTTTCGGGGTTGGAACTGAAGCTTTCTTT
TRBJ1-2 TRBV5-4 TRBD1 . CASSFGQGGYTF TGTGCCAGCAGCTTCGGACAGGGGGGCTACACCTTC
TRBJ2-1 TRBV5-6 TRBD2 . CASSEPSGRAYNEQFF TGTGCCAGCAGCGAGCCCAGCGGGAGGGCTTACAATGAGCAGTTCTTC
TRBJ2-1 TRBV6-5 . . CASSSTGINNEQFF TGTGCCAGCAGTTCAACGGGAATAAACAATGAGCAGTTCTTC
TRBJ1-2 TRBV9 . . CASSEGRWRTGYTF TGTGCCAGCAGCGAGGGCCGTTGGAGGACTGGCTACACCTTC
TRBJ1-1 TRBV27 TRBD1 . CASNPQGAGTEAFF TGTGCCAGCAACCCTCAGGGGGCGGGCACTGAAGCTTTCTTT
TRBJ1-2 TRBV7-3 . . CASSLTGGLPGYDPGYTF TGTGCCAGCAGCTTAACGGGTGGGCTCCCGGGCTATGATCCGGGCTACACCTTC
TRBJ1-2 TRBV2 . . CASTPHNYGYTF TGTGCCAGCACTCCCCACAACTATGGCTACACCTTC
TRBJ2-5 TRBV5-6 . few CASSFGYGVETQYF TGTGCCAGCAGCTTTGGTTACGGGGTGGAGACCCAGTACTTC
TRBJ2-7 TRBV29-1 TRBD2 . CSVDSTSGSWDEQYF TGCAGCGTTGATTCGACTAGCGGGAGTTGGGACGAGCAGTACTTC
TRBJ2-5 TRBV5-1 . . CASSLQGIGFQETQYF TGCGCCAGCAGCTTACAGGGTATTGGGTTCCAAGAGACCCAGTACTTC
TRBJ1-4 TRBV18 . few CASSSDRSNEKLFF TGTGCCAGCTCATCCGACAGGAGTAATGAAAAACTGTTTTTT
TRBJ1-5 TRBV2 TRBD1 once CATRQGRINNQPQHF TGTGCCACGAGACAGGGGCGTATTAACAATCAGCCCCAGCATTTT
TRBJ2-1 TRBV19 . . CASSVDRSSYNEQFF TGTGCCAGTAGTGTCGACAGGAGCTCCTACAATGAGCAGTTCTTC
TRBJ2-1 TRBV12-5 TRBD2 . CASASGLAINEQFF TGTGCTAGTGCCTCGGGACTAGCTATTAATGAGCAGTTCTTC
TRBJ2-7 TRBV13 TRBD1 . CASSFLDRGYEQYF TGTGCCAGCAGCTTTCTTGACAGGGGGTACGAGCAGTACTTC
TRBJ2-3 TRBV15 . . CATSSGTISTDTQYF TGTGCCACCAGCTCCGGGACAATTAGCACAGATACGCAGTATTTT
TRBJ1-1 TRBV9 . . CASSADGQFLEAFF TGTGCCAGCAGCGCGGATGGACAGTTCCTTGAAGCTTTCTTT
TRBJ2-3 TRBV19 TRBD1 . CASSSKTGAQDTQYF TGTGCCAGTAGTTCCAAAACAGGGGCCCAAGATACGCAGTATTTT
TRBJ2-3 TRBV13 . . CASSLEDTQYF TGTGCCAGCAGCTTAGAGGATACGCAGTATTTT
TRBJ2-7 TRBV7-6 TRBD2 once CASSLGGGPYEQYF TGTGCCAGCAGCTTAGGGGGGGGACCCTACGAGCAGTACTTC
TRBJ2-1 TRBV6-1 . . CASPGAYLQKGQFF TGTGCCAGCCCCGGGGCGTATCTACAGAAGGGGCAGTTCTTC
TRBJ2-3 TRBV27 . . CASTHLRTDTQYF TGTGCCAGCACCCACCTTCGCACAGATACGCAGTATTTT
TRBJ2-5 TRBV28 . . CASSLPSFLETQYF TGTGCCAGCAGTTTACCGAGTTTTCTAGAGACCCAGTACTTC
TRBJ2-1 TRBV9 . . CASSVVAQPYNEQFF TGTGCCAGCAGCGTAGTAGCTCAACCCTACAATGAGCAGTTCTTC
TRBJ2-7 TRBV7-2 . . CASSSPSSGGHEQYF TGTGCCAGCAGCTCCCCCTCCTCCGGGGGACACGAGCAGTACTTC
TRBJ1-1 TRBV7-8 . . CASSLGVSLNTEAFF TGTGCCAGCAGCTTAGGTGTGAGTCTGAACACTGAAGCTTTCTTT
TRBJ1-2 TRBV7-9 . . CASSSPLGTEYGYTF TGTGCCAGCAGCTCCCCCCTCGGGACGGAATATGGCTACACCTTC
TRBJ2-7 TRBV5-8 TRBD2 . CASSLSGGYEQYF TGTGCCAGCAGCCTTTCGGGGGGGTACGAGCAGTACTTC
TRBJ1-6 TRBV30 TRBD1 . CAWTGTGNSPLHF TGTGCCTGGACCGGGACAGGAAATTCACCCCTCCACTTT
TRBJ2-3 TRBV12-5 . . CASGLGWVTDTQYF TGTGCTAGTGGTTTGGGGTGGGTAACAGATACGCAGTATTTT
TRBJ2-2 TRBV28 TRBD1 . CASSLQGEHTGELFF TGTGCCAGCAGTTTGCAGGGGGAGCACACCGGGGAGCTGTTTTTT
TRBJ1-2 TRBV27 . . CASSLSGRSYGYTF TGTGCCAGCAGTTTATCTGGCAGGAGCTATGGCTACACCTTC
TRBJ1-2 TRBV10-3 . . CAISEPREGNYGYTF TGTGCCATCAGTGAGCCAAGGGAAGGGAACTATGGCTACACCTTC
TRBJ2-2 TRBV28 . once CASGPASNTGELFF TGTGCCAGCGGCCCGGCCTCCAACACCGGGGAGCTGTTTTTT
TRBJ2-1 TRBV5-5 . . CASSSTPLALGTYNEQFF TGTGCCAGCAGCTCTACGCCACTAGCTCTCGGCACGTACAATGAGCAGTTCTTC
TRBJ1-1 TRBV7-9 TRBD1 . CASSWGQTENTEAFF TGTGCCAGCAGCTGGGGACAGACCGAGAACACTGAAGCTTTCTTT
TRBJ2-7 TRBV30 . . CALIRRDLYEQYF TGTGCCCTAATCAGGCGGGACCTCTACGAGCAGTACTTC
TRBJ2-7 TRBV9 TRBD1 . CASSPTGTHYEQYF TGTGCCAGCAGCCCGACAGGGACACACTACGAGCAGTACTTC